Below, 16 T cell receptor beta chains from the same sample are listed, as sequenced in a study of OX40 agonist ivuxolimab in advanced cancers. Assay used: immunoSEQ multiplex PCR; TCRdb lists only in-frame clones, some missing. The data contain roughly 100,000 clones, roughly 80% of them singletons. Specimen: CD4+ or CD8+ T cells sorted from blood, collected in a trial of the OX40 agonist ivuxolimab. The receptors originated from an adult with an advanced solid tumor such as melanoma, head and neck, liver or kidney cancer.

This chain joins TRBV6-5 and TRBJ2-7; D not resolved. The V end lost 3 bases, the J end lost 1 base, and 10 bases lay between the germline ends. The CDR3 has 14 residues. Germline V gene lookup returns CDR1 MNHEY and CDR2 SVGAGI. The CDR3 loop reads CASSYTATSYEQYF. The DNA of the CDR3 is TGTGCCAGCAGTTATACAGCCACATCCTACGAGCAGTACTTC.

J is TRBJ2-5 and V is TRBV9; 7 bases line up with TRBD2. This CDR3 is built from 14 residues. Germline CDR1 reads SGDLS; CDR2 reads YYNGEE. With 4 bases clipped from V and 5 bases from J, the junction kept 8 bases outside the gene matches. The CDR3 DNA reads as TGTGCCAGCAGCAAAAGTCAGGGAGGGGAGACCCAGTACTTC. Its protein is CASSKSQGGETQYF.

The chain combines TRBV28 with TRBJ2-7, with D uncertain. This CDR3 spans 11 amino acids. Germline assignment: CDR1 MDHEN and CDR2 SYDVKM. Trimming cost V 2 bases and J 5 bases, with 4 bases left between them. The CDR3 sequence is CASSLGHEQYF. The CDR3 region has the DNA TGTGCCAGCAGTTTAGGGCACGAGCAGTACTTC.

The J gene is TRBJ2-5, the V gene TRBV5-4; 8 bases line up with TRBD2. The germline gives CDR1 SGHNT, CDR2 YYREEE (reference sequence). The V and J ends lost 5 bases and 3 bases, in that order; junction bases with no gene match: 9. The CDR3 totals 15 residues. CDR3 region: CASRPSGGPKETQYF. CDR3 sequence (DNA): TGTGCCAGCAGACCGAGCGGGGGCCCCAAAGAGACCCAGTACTTC.

The V and J genes are TRBV5-1 and TRBJ2-1; 14 positions agree with TRBD2. V trimming: 4 bases; J trimming: 8 bases; junction bases outside the gene matches: 8. From germline, CDR1 is SGHRS and CDR2 YFSETQ. The CDR3 consists of 16 residues. The DNA of the CDR3 is TGCGCCAGCAGCGGCGGGACTAGCGGGAGTAGGTATGAGCAGTTCTTC. Translation gives CASSGGTSGSRYEQFF. Full variable domain (remainder filled in from reference TRBV5-1 and TRBJ2-1): KAGVTQTPRYLIKTRGQQVTLSCSPISGHRSVSWYQQTPGQGLQFLFEYFSETQRNKGNFPGRFSGRQFSNSRSEMNVSTLELGDSALYLCASSGGTSGSRYEQFFGPGTRLTVL.

The rearrangement joins TRBV9 to TRBJ2-7, with a weak D call TRBD2 (5 bases). The V end lost 0 bases, the J end lost 4 bases, and 11 bases lay between the germline ends. Germline assignment: CDR1 SGDLS and CDR2 YYNGEE. There are 14 residues in the CDR3. The CDR3 DNA reads TGTGCCAGCAGCGTAGGAGGGAGAGGATACGAGCAGTACTTC. Protein sequence: CASSVGGRGYEQYF.

The chain employs TRBV28 and TRBJ1-2; D unclear. Trimming took off 5 bases at V and 4 bases at J, with 14 bases between the two ends. This CDR3 spans 14 amino acids. The germline CDR1 and CDR2 sequences are MDHEN and SYDVKM. The CDR3 region has the DNA TGTGCCAGCAGTCCGCCCCGGGCTTCCTATGGCTACACCTTC. Translated, it gives CASSPPRASYGYTF.

The chain uses TRBV11-2 and TRBJ2-2; D ambiguous. Per germline, CDR1 SGHAT and CDR2 FQNNGV. This CDR3 is built from 15 residues. V was clipped by 3 bases and J by 2 bases, with 10 bases between them. The CDR3 DNA is TGTGCCAGCAGCTTGCTGCGCCATAACACCGGGGAGCTGTTTTTT. Translated, it gives CASSLLRHNTGELFF.

This sequence joins TRBV18 and TRBJ2-5; the match to TRBD2 covers 7 bases. The CDR3 extends over 13 amino acids. Per the germline V gene, CDR1 is KGHSH and CDR2 is LQKENI. J gave up 2 bases and V 9 bases, and 6 bases lay outside the gene matches. The CDR3 is CASASGVQETQYF. The CDR3 coding sequence is TGTGCCAGTGCTAGCGGTGTACAAGAGACCCAGTACTTC.

The sample holds one count of this clone. The chain has TRBV29-1 and TRBJ2-1; D gene unclear. Germline CDR1 and CDR2: SQVTM and ANQGSEA. V was trimmed by 2 bases and J by 7 bases, leaving 9 bases between them. The CDR3 runs to 12 residues. The CDR3 sequence: CSVEIRRNEQFF. DNA for the CDR3: TGCAGCGTTGAAATTCGACGGAATGAGCAGTTCTTC.

This chain uses TRBV25-1 with TRBJ2-2; 10 bases fit TRBD1. CDR3 length: 15 amino acids. CDR1 is MGHDK, CDR2 SYGVNS, per germline. V was pared by 8 bases and J by 7 bases, with 10 bases of the junction left unmatched. CDR3 nucleotides: TGTGCCAGCCTCCCCGGGACAGGGGCGGGCGGGGAGCTGTTTTTT. Translating it yields CASLPGTGAGGELFF.

The chain has TRBV12-5 and TRBJ1-1, with D possibly TRBD1 on 6 matching bases. CDR3 size: 15 residues. Germline V gene data show CDR1 as LGHNT and CDR2 as FRNRAP. V gave up 6 bases and J gave up 5 bases, with 19 bases separating them. The CDR3 reads CASGLNLGARTEAFF. CDR3 bases: TGTGCTAGTGGCTTGAATCTGGGGGCGCGTACTGAAGCTTTCTTT. The complete variable domain, with remaining parts taken from reference TRBV12-5 and TRBJ1-1, reads DARVTQTPRHKVTEMGQEVTMRCQPILGHNTVFWYRQTMMQGLELLAYFRNRAPLDDSGMPKDRFSAEMPDATLATLKIQPSEPRDSAVYFCASGLNLGARTEAFFGQGTRLTVV.

The CDR3 DNA reads as TGTGCCAGTAGTATGGGCCGGGACAGGGGAATTCGTGGCTACACCTTC. It codes for CASSMGRDRGIRGYTF. The chain couples TRBV19 to TRBJ1-2; 10 bases are shared with TRBD1. The CDR3 spans 16 residues. With 3 bases clipped from V and 7 bases from J, the junction kept 11 bases outside the gene matches. Per germline, CDR1 LNHDA and CDR2 SQIVND (reference sequence).

This sequence joins TRBV4-1 and TRBJ2-5; possibly TRBD2 for D (5 bases). The CDR3 covers 14 residues. The germline CDR1 and CDR2 sequences are MGHRA and YSYEKL. V lost 4 bases to trimming and J lost 4 bases, with 13 bases between them. The CDR3 DNA follows: TGCGCCAGCAGCCTCCGGACTGAGGGAGAGACCCAGTACTTC. Its translation: CASSLRTEGETQYF.

The table lists this clone with many counts. The chain uses TRBV18 and TRBJ1-5; D is unresolved. This CDR3 comprises 14 residues. CDR1 is KGHSH, CDR2 LQKENI, per germline. The ends were cut back, 2 bases at V and 3 bases at J, with 8 bases in the middle. The chain's CDR3 is CASSPGINNQPQHF. The CDR3, as DNA: TGTGCCAGCTCACCAGGGATTAACAATCAGCCCCAGCATTTT. Looking up the rest from reference TRBV18 and TRBJ1-5 gives the full variable domain: NAGVMQNPRHLVRRRGQEARLRCSPMKGHSHVYWYRQLPEEGLKFMVYLQKENIIDESGMPKERFSAEFPKEGPSILRIQQVVRGDSAAYFCASSPGINNQPQHFGDGTRLSIL.

This clone was picked up a small number of times. This chain joins TRBV6-5 and TRBJ1-5; D is ambiguous. This CDR3 is built from 15 residues. Germline CDR1 reads MNHEY; CDR2 reads SVGAGI. Trimming removed 6 bases at V and 0 bases at J, with 12 bases between. The CDR3 reads CASSPQKGSNQPQHF. DNA for the CDR3: TGTGCCAGCAGCCCCCAGAAGGGTAGCAATCAGCCCCAGCATTTT.